This TCR beta chain is drawn from a study of blood T cell repertoires in COVID-19. Study at large: There were acute and convalescent COVID-19 samples, and they came from the United States, Italy and Spain.

Recovery among Cohort 3 donors was established by two negative PCRs, clearance, or symptom resolution. The V gene end was trimmed by 4 bases and the J gene end by 8 bases; junction bases not matched to a gene: 8. The CDR3 sequence is 15 residues long. Germline V lookup: CDR1 SGHAT, CDR2 FQNNGV. TCRdb's table, derived via immunoSEQ multiplex PCR, lists solely in-frame clones and lacks some. The table records hundreds of thousands of clones, 75% to 90% of them present only once. The clonotype originates from a woman aged 18-29 years who had recovered from COVID-19. The chain has TRBV11-2 and TRBJ1-1, with 12 bases identical to TRBD1. The specimen sequenced was PBMCs or T cells enriched from blood (not recorded which). CDR3 in amino acids: CASSWLGQGANEAFF. The DNA of the CDR3 is TGTGCCAGCAGCTGGCTGGGACAGGGGGCAAACGAAGCTTTCTTT.